The present T cell receptor (beta chain) was sequenced within a study of T cells in Graves' hyperthyroidism and ophthalmopathy. This clonotype was seen repeatedly, ten times or more. V dropped 3 bases and J dropped 3 bases, with 11 bases sitting between them. Germline values: CDR1 SGHRS, CDR2 YFSETQ. CDR3 length equals 14 residues. Researchers amplified the TCR beta CDR3 regions from RNA transcripts. When the TCR CDR3 underwent first-round RT-PCR, the HTBI primer set was used. TCRdb reprocessed the multiplex PCR reads with MiXCR, giving one entry per CDR3 protein. The sample gives hundreds of thousands of distinct CDR3 sequences, around 13% of which show up once; approximately 15% is in the top ten. The definition of stable Graves' hyperthyroidism was no ophthalmopathy progression within 18 months. Hyperthyroidism had been newly diagnosed in patients aged 18 to 65, and its duration was under 2 months. In making diagnoses, clinical symptoms, serum thyroxine and TRAb, thyroid ultrasound and orbital computed tomography were all used.

The gene calls are TRBV5-1 and TRBJ2-3, with D unclear. This clonotype was sampled from a woman in her forties with Graves' hyperthyroidism. Sequencing used blood. The CDR3: CASSSGTMTDTQYF. CDR3 nucleotide sequence: TGCGCCAGCAGCTCCGGCACAATGACAGATACGCAGTATTTT.